This T cell receptor beta chain stems from a study of blood T cells in healthy people across ages. The second PCR ran roughly 6 to 11 cycles with a sample-barcoded 5' primer and J-beta primers. TCRdb itself ran the 5' RACE reads through MiXCR, one entry per CDR3 protein. The data show about 1.4 million distinct CDR3 sequences, approximately 59% seen once. Details on this clonotype: The antigen is not known.

Findings and caveats of the study: Any conclusive comparison of naive versus antigen-experienced cells was prevented by using unsorted PBMCs. Long-lived donors carried more naive CD4+ cells and greater diversity than aged donors.

This CDR3 has 14 amino acids. Trimming cost V 5 bases and J 3 bases, with 11 bases left between them. In germline, CDR1 is MNHEY, CDR2 SMNVEV (reference sequence). The sequencing sample was made of blood. The chain uses TRBV27 and TRBJ2-1; D is unclear. This TCR derives from a man aged 18 to 35 in good health. CDR3 sequence reads: CASSPLGVYNEQFF. The CDR3 nucleotides read TGTGCCAGCAGTCCCCTCGGTGTCTACAATGAGCAGTTCTTC.